This TCR beta chain stems from a study of T cells in Graves' hyperthyroidism and ophthalmopathy. CDR3 length: 13 residues. The V and J ends lost 4 bases and 7 bases, in that order; junction bases with no gene match: 6. A patient was excluded if there was uncontrolled infection, other autoimmune disease, pregnancy or lactation. From RNA transcripts, TCR beta CDR3 regions were amplified. First-round RT-PCR targeting the TCR CDR3 was performed with the HTBI primer set. TCRdb independently ran MiXCR on the multiplex PCR reads; one entry per CDR3 protein. The data hold about 520,000 distinct CDR3 sequences, with approximately 25% observed a single time.

The gene calls are TRBV12-3 or TRBV12-4 and TRBJ1-1; 7 bases are a match to TRBD1. The material sequenced was blood. The receptor was derived from a woman aged 25 to 45 with Graves' ophthalmopathy. CDR3 sequence: CASSYRDSGEAFF. The DNA of the CDR3 is TGTGCCAGCAGTTACCGGGACAGCGGTGAAGCTTTCTTT.